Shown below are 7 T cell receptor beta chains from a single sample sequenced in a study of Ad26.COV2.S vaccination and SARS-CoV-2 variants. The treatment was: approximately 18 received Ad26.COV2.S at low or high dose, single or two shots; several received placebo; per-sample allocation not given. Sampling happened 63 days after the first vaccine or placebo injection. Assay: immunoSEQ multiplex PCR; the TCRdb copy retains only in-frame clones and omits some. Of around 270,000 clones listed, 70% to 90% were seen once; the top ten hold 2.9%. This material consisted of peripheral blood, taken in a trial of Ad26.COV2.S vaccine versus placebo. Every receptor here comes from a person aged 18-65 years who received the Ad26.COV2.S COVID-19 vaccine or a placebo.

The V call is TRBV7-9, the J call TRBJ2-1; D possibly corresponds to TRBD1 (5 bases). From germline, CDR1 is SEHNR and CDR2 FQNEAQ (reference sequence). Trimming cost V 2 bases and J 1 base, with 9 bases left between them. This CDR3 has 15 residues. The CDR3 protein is CASSLQGGSYNEQFF. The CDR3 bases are TGTGCCAGCAGCTTACAGGGTGGGTCCTACAATGAGCAGTTCTTC.

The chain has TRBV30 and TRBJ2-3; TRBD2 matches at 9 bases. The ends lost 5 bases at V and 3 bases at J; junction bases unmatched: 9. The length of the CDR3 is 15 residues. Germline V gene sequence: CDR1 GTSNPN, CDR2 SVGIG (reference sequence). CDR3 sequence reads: CAWEDSGSLTDTQYF. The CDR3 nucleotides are TGTGCCTGGGAGGATAGCGGGAGTTTGACAGATACGCAGTATTTT.

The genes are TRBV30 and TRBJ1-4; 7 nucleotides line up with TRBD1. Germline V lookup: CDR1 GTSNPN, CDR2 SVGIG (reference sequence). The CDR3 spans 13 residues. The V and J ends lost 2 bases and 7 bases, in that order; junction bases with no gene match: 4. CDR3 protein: CAWSKGAGEKLFF. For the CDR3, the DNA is TGTGCCTGGAGTAAGGGGGCGGGTGAAAAACTGTTTTTT.

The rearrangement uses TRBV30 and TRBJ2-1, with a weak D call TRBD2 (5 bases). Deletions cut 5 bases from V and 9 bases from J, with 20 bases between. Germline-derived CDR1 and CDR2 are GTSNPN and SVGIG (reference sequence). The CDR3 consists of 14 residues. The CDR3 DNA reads TGTGCCTGGTCCCGGGAACCTCGTTCGGTTGAGCAGTTCTTC. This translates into CAWSREPRSVEQFF.

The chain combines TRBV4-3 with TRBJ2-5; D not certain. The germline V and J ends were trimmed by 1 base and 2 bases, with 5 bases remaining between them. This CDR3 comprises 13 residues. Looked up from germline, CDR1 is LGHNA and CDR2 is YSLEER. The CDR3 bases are TGCGCCAGCAGCCAAGGGTTTCAAGAGACCCAGTACTTC. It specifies CASSQGFQETQYF.

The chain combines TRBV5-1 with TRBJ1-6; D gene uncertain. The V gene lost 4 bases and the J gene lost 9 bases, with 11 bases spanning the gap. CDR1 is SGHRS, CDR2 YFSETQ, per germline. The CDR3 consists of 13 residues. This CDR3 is CASSKVASSPLHF. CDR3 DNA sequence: TGCGCCAGCAGCAAAGTGGCGAGTTCACCCCTCCACTTT.

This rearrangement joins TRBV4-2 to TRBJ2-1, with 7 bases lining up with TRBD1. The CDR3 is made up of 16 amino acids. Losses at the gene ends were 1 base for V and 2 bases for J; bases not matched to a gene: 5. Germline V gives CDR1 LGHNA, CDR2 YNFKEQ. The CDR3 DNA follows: TGTGCCAGCAGCCAAGGGGACAGCCATACCTACAATGAGCAGTTCTTC. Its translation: CASSQGDSHTYNEQFF.